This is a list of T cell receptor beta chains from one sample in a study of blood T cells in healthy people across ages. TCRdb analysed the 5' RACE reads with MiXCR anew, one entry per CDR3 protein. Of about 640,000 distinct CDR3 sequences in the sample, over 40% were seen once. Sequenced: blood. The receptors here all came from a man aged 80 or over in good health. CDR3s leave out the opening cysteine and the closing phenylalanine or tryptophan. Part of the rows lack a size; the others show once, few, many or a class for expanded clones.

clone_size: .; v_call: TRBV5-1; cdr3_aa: ASSLEGGELF
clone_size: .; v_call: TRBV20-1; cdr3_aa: SAPGASGSSYNEQF
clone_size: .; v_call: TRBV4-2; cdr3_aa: ASSHYSDRVNYGYT
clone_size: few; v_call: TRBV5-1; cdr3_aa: ASSLALHDEQF
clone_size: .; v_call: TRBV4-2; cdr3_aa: ASSQARRTDTQY
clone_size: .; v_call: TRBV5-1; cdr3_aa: ASSLGSGGSYNEQY
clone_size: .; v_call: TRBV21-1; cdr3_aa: ASSAGQNYNSPLH
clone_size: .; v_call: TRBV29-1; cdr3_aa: SVDATGRGSYNEQF
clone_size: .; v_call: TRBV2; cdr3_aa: TSSAQQNLNEKLF
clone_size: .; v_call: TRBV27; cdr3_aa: ASRRAGSDYGYT
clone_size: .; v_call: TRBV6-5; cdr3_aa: ASSYSRGVEQF
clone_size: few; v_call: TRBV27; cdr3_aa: ASSLSGTGGAGYT
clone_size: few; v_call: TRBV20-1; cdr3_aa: SALLPGGLNEQF
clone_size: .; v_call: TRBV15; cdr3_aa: ATSTRSSEAQY
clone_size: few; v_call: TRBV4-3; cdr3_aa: ASSQRQGLSGANVLT
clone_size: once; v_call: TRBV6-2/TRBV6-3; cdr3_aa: ASSYTTSGRASPYNEQF
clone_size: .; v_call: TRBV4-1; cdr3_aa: ASGQEGTSATYQETQY
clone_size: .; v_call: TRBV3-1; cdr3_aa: ASSLQGRGSSDTQY
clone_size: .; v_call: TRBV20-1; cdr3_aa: SASNTGAWDEKLF
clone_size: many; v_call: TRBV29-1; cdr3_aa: SVPPAGEKGYT